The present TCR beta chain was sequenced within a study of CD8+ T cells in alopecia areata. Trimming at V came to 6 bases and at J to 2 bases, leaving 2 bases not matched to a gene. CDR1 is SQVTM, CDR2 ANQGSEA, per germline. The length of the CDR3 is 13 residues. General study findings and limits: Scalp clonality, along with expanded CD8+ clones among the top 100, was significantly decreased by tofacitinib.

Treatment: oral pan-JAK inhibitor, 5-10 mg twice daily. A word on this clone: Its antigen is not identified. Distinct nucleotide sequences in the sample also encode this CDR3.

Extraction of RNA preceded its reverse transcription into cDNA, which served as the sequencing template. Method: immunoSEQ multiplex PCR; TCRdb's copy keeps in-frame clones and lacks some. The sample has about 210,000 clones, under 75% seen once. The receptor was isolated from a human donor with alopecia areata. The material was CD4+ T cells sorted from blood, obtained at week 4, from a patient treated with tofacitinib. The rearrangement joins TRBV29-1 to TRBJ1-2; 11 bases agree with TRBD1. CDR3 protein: CSVGTGGNYGYTF. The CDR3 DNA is TGCAGCGTGGGGACAGGGGGAAACTATGGCTACACCTTC.